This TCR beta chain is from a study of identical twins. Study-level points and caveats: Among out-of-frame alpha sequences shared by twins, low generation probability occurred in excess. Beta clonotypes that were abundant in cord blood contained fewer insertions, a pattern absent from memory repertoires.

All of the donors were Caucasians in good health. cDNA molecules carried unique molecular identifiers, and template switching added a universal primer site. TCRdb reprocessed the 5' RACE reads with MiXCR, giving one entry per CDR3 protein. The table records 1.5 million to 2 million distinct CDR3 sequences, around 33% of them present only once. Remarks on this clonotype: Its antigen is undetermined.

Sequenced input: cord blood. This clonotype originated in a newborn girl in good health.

CDR3 DNA: TGTGCCAGCAGCTCAGGTGTTCAGTTCGGGTTCGAGCTGGATAGCAATCAGCCCCAGCATTTT. Translating gives CASSSGVQFGFELDSNQPQHF. This rearrangement joins TRBV11-1 to TRBJ1-5; D is ambiguous. CDR3 length: 21 amino acids. V was trimmed by 4 bases and J by 0 bases, leaving 28 bases between them. Germline-derived CDR1 and CDR2 are SGHAT and FQDESV (reference sequence).